This TCR beta chain emerged from a study of T cells after yellow fever vaccination. General study results and limits: Detected again after the booster were most primary-vaccination clones, at 95% to 96% CD4 and about 89% CD8.

In making TCR cDNA, 5'RACE template switching added a universal primer site and UMIs to it. Each CDR3 protein is one row after TCRdb ran MiXCR on the 5' RACE reads. This table has 400,000 or so distinct CDR3 sequences, about 6.2% appearing once. Germline CDR1 reads DFQATT; CDR2 reads SNEGSKA (reference sequence). V was clipped by 5 bases and J by 7 bases; unmatched bases: 8. The CDR3 contains 14 residues. About this clonotype: Its antigen remains unknown.

This specimen consisted of PBMCs, obtained 5 days after the yellow fever booster vaccination. The origin of this receptor is a young man who received the YFV17D yellow fever vaccine. The gene calls are TRBV20-1 and TRBJ1-6; 7 nucleotides line up with TRBD1. CDR3 amino acids: CSAGYRGKNSPLHF. CDR3 nucleotides: TGCAGTGCTGGATACAGGGGAAAGAATTCACCCCTCCACTTT.